These 14 T cell receptor beta chains originate from one sample sequenced in a study of blood T cells in healthy people across ages (dated by TCRdb to the mid-2010s). The receptor library was made with 5' RACE. For sequencing, an Illumina HiSeq 2500 was employed. The second PCR ran for roughly 7 to 12 cycles and used a J-beta primer mix along with a sample-barcoded 5' primer. The raw public reads went through TCRdb reprocessing: fastp at Q25, MiXCR clone calling, in-frame beta chains kept. CDR3 protein duplicates are merged, each entry listing the most common genes and DNA. This sample has approximately 900,000 distinct CDR3 sequences in its table, and 25% to 35% of those were observed once. The ten largest clones represent 10% of the sample. The same data also went into a second study, on T cells of mothers and their children.

The sample comprised blood. These receptors were taken from a woman aged 35 to 49 in good health.

This clonotype was seen a few times. The J gene is TRBJ1-2, the V gene TRBV25-1; D remains unclear. The CDR3 has 12 residues. CDR1 and CDR2 from the germline V gene are MGHDK and SYGVNS. V lost 1 base to trimming and J lost 4 bases, with 4 bases between them. CDR3 residues: CASSELSYGYTF. In DNA, the CDR3 is TGTGCCAGCAGTGAATTGAGCTATGGCTACACCTTC.

This chain connects TRBV7-9 to TRBJ1-2; D is ambiguous. Germline CDR1 reads SEHNR; CDR2 reads FQNEAQ (reference sequence). The germline V and J ends were trimmed by 5 bases and 0 bases, with 10 bases remaining between them. The CDR3 runs to 14 residues. CDR3 sequence reads: CASSPSSANYGYTF. CDR3 coding DNA: TGTGCCAGCAGCCCCTCCTCAGCTAACTATGGCTACACCTTC. Supplemented by reference TRBV7-9 and TRBJ1-2, the full variable domain reads DTGVSQNPRHKITKRGQNVTFRCDPISEHNRLYWYRQTLGQGPEFLTYFQNEAQLEKSRLLSDRFSAERPKGSFSTLEIQRTEQGDSAMYLCASSPSSANYGYTFGSGTRLTVV.

J is TRBJ1-1 and V is TRBV6-5; tentatively, D is TRBD1 (6 bases). This CDR3 has 16 residues. Germline-derived CDR1 and CDR2 are MNHEY and SVGAGI. V was shortened by 5 bases and J by 0 bases, with 16 bases between the two germline ends. The CDR3: CASSLYMDSMNTEAFF. The CDR3 DNA reads TGTGCCAGCAGTCTTTATATGGACAGCATGAACACTGAAGCTTTCTTT.

In the case of this clonotype: The limits of the CDR3 on the DNA are not certain, so only TCRdb's listed CDR3 is given. The V gene is TRBV29-1, the J gene TRBJ1-2. Including both end residues, the CDR3 is 19 amino acids long. The V gene's germline CDR1 is SQVTM and CDR2 ANQGSEA. The CDR3 sequence is CSVVEAEVDTQYFGPGYTF.

This clonotype was recorded a few times. The chain has TRBV20-1 and TRBJ1-1; D is possibly TRBD1 (6 bases). The V and J ends lost 6 bases and 4 bases respectively, with 12 bases between them. This CDR3 spans 12 amino acids. The V gene's germline CDR1 is DFQATT and CDR2 SNEGSKA (reference sequence). As DNA, the CDR3 is TGCAGTGCACCGGGACAAACCACTGAAGCTTTCTTT. The encoded protein is CSAPGQTTEAFF.

This clonotype has a handful of counts. One base away lies a much larger clone, so this may be a sequencing read error. The chain employs TRBV12-3 or TRBV12-4 and TRBJ1-2; D is uncertain. Trimming took off 11 bases at V and 4 bases at J, with 14 bases between the two ends. CDR3 length equals 12 residues. This chain's CDR3 is CACTLPGYGYTF. CDR3 DNA sequence: TGTGCCTGCACCCTCCCGGGCTATGGCTACACCTTC.

V gene TRBV6-6 combines with J gene TRBJ1-3; no clear D gene. Trimming removed 7 bases at V and 0 bases at J, with 19 bases between. CDR3 size: 17 residues. The germline V gene encodes CDR1 MNHNY and CDR2 SVGAGI (reference sequence). The CDR3 sequence is CASTPGRVISSGNTIYF. The CDR3 DNA follows: TGTGCCAGCACCCCAGGCCGGGTGATAAGCTCTGGAAACACCATATATTTT.

V and J are TRBV9 and TRBJ2-7; tentatively, D is TRBD1 (6 bases). The V gene's germline CDR1 is SGDLS and CDR2 YYNGEE. The V gene lost 4 bases and the J gene lost 5 bases, with 19 bases spanning the gap. The CDR3 length is 15 residues. The CDR3, as DNA: TGTGCCAGCAGCATAGACCCAGGGGTCGATAACGAGCAGTACTTC. It encodes CASSIDPGVDNEQYF.

This clonotype was found a few times. This chain's CDR3 is CASRGLAGGRRTDTQYF. The CDR3 bases are TGTGCCAGCAGGGGACTAGCGGGGGGTCGTCGGACAGATACGCAGTATTTT. The V and J genes are TRBV12-3 or TRBV12-4 and TRBJ2-3, with 15 bases lining up with TRBD2. The CDR3 loop spans 17 amino acids. The ends lost 6 bases at V and 3 bases at J; junction bases unmatched: 7.

The V and J genes are TRBV30 and TRBJ2-7; D gene uncertain. The J call could be wrong; TRBJ2-5 is a better fit for the DNA end. CDR3 length equals 13 residues. The germline CDR1 and CDR2 sequences are GTSNPN and SVGIG (reference sequence). The CDR3 sequence: CAWSLELRETQYF. CDR3 nucleotides: TGTGCCTGGAGTCTTGAACTTCGGGAGACCCAGTACTTC.

The J gene is TRBJ2-1, the V gene TRBV7-9; D not resolved. V dropped 2 bases and J dropped 5 bases, with 4 bases sitting between them. CDR1 and CDR2 (germline): SEHNR, FQNEAQ (reference sequence). This CDR3 is 12 amino acids long. The CDR3 loop reads CASSLWNNEQFF. DNA for the CDR3: TGTGCCAGCAGCTTATGGAACAATGAGCAGTTCTTC.

The chain employs TRBV5-1 and TRBJ2-5; D call uncertain. Germline-derived CDR1 and CDR2 are SGHRS and YFSETQ. The CDR3 consists of 16 residues. V lost 0 bases to trimming and J lost 0 bases, with 12 bases between them. CDR3: CASSLAPRVNQETQYF. In nucleotides, the CDR3 is TGCGCCAGCAGCTTGGCCCCCCGGGTAAACCAAGAGACCCAGTACTTC.

The chain combines TRBV5-1 with TRBJ1-3; 9 nucleotides line up with TRBD1. This CDR3 region has 15 residues. Trimming cost V 0 bases and J 5 bases; bases outside gene matches: 3. The germline V gene has CDR1 SGHRS and CDR2 YFSETQ. CDR3 sequence: CASSLVQGARNTIYF. In DNA, the CDR3 is TGCGCCAGCAGCTTGGTACAGGGGGCAAGAAACACCATATATTTT.

This clonotype turned up a few times. The CDR3 DNA follows: TGCGCCAGCAGCCTTCAGTGGGGACCGAACACTGAAGCTTTCTTT. Translation gives CASSLQWGPNTEAFF. The chain combines TRBV4-1 with TRBJ1-1; a possible D gene is TRBD1 (5 bases). CDR1 is MGHRA, CDR2 YSYEKL, per germline. The CDR3 runs 15 residues. V was pared by 4 bases and J by 1 base, with 13 bases between.